The T cell receptor (beta chain) under discussion was sequenced for a study of immune evolution from preneoplasia to lung adenocarcinoma. Resections took place in Japan or China from 2014 to 2017. Two lung cancer pathologists independently confirmed each histologic diagnosis. The V gene end was trimmed by 5 bases and the J gene end by 5 bases; junction bases not matched to a gene: 4. This CDR3 comprises 13 residues. Germline V gene lookup returns CDR1 SGHAT and CDR2 FQDESV (reference sequence). Sequenced by immunoSEQ multiplex PCR; TCRdb stores in-frame clones only, minus some. The table has just over 7,000 clones, around three quarters seen once. Study-wide results and limits: Later-stage lesions appeared to have more T cells, more diversity, less clonality. From normal lung to invasive adenocarcinoma, top clone frequencies appeared to decrease.

Remarks on this clone: Its antigen is as yet unknown.

This TCR came from a person aged 65 to 85 with lung adenocarcinoma. Sequencing was performed on FFPE adjacent normal lung tissue. The chain combines TRBV11-1 with TRBJ1-2; 8 nucleotides line up with TRBD1. CDR3 sequence: CASSPDRDYGYTF. The CDR3 nucleotides read TGTGCCAGCAGCCCGGACAGGGATTATGGCTACACCTTC.